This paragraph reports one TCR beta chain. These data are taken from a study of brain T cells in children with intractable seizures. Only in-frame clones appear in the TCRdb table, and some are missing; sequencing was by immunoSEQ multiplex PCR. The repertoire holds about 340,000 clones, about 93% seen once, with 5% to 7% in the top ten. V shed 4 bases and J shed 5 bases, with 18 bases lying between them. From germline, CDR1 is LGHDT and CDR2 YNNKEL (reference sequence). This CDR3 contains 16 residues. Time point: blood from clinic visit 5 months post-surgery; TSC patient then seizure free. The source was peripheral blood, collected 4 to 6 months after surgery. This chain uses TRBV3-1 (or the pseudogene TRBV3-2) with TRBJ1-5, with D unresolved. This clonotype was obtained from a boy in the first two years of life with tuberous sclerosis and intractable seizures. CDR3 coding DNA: TGTGCCAGCAGCCGTAACGATCTTTGGCATCATCAGCCCCAGCATTTT. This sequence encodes CASSRNDLWHHQPQHF.